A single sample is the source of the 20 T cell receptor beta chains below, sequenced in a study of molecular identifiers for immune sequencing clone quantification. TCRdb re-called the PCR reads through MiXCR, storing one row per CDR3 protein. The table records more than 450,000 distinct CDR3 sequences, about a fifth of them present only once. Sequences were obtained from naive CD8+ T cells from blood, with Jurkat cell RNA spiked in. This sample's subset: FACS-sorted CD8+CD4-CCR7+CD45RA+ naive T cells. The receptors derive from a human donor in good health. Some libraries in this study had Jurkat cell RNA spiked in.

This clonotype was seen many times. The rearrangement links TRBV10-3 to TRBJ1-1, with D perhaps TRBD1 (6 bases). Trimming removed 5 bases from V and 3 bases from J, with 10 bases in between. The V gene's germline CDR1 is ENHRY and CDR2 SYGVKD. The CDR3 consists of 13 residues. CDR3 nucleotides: TGTGCCATCAGTTCTGAGGGGGACACTGAAGCTTTCTTT. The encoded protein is CAISSEGDTEAFF.

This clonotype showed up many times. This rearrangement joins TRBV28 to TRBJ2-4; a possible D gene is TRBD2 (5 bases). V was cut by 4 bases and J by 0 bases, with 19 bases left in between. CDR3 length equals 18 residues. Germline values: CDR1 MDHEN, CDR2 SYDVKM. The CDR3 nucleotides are TGTGCCAGCAGTTCCCTTGTTGAGGGATCCCTAGCCAAAAACATTCAGTACTTC. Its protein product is CASSSLVEGSLAKNIQYF.

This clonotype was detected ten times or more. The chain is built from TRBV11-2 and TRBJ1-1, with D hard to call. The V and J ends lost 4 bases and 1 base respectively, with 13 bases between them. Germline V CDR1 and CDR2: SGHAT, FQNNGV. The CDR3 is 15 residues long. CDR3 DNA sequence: TGTGCCAGCAGCTCAAACCCTGCCCCGAACACTGAAGCTTTCTTT. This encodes CASSSNPAPNTEAFF.

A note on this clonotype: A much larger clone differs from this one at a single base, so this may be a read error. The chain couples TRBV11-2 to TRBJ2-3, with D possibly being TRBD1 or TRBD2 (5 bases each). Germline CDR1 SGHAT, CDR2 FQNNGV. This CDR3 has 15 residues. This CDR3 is CASSSRGRSTDTRYF. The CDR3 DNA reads TGTGCCAGCAGCTCCCGGGGACGAAGCACAGATACGCGGTATTTT.

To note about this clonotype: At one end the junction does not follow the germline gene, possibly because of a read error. For the CDR3, the DNA is TGTGCCCGCAGCCAGCCGGGGGGGTGGGAGACCCAGTACTTC. The encoded protein is CARSQPGGWETQYF. This chain connects TRBV7-2 to TRBJ2-5, with 8 bases lining up with TRBD2. This CDR3 has 14 amino acids. Germline-derived CDR1 and CDR2 are SGHTA and FQGNSA.

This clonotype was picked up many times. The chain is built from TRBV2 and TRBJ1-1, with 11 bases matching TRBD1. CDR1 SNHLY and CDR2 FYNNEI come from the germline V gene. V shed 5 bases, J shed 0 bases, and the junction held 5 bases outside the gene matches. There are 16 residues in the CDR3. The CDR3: CASSLDRGQMNTEAFF. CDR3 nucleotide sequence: TGTGCCAGCAGTCTGGACAGGGGGCAGATGAACACTGAAGCTTTCTTT.

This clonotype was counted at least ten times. The CDR3 region is CASSLMGTQYF. The CDR3, as DNA: TGTGCCAGCAGCTTGATGGGGACCCAGTACTTC. The rearrangement joins TRBV5-6 to TRBJ2-5; D gene ambiguous. Per the germline V gene, CDR1 is SGHDT and CDR2 is YYEEEE. Trimming pared 1 base from V and 7 bases from J, leaving 5 bases between. CDR3 length: 11 residues.

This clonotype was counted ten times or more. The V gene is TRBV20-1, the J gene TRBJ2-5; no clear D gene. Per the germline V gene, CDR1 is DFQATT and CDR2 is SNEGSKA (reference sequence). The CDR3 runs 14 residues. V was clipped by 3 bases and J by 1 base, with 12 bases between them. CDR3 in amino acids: CSARLVFFQETQYF. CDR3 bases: TGCAGTGCTAGGCTAGTGTTTTTCCAAGAGACCCAGTACTTC.

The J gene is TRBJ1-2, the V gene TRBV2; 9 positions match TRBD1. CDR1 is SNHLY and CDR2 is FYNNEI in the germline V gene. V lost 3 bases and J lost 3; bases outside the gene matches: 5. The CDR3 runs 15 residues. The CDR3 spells CASSDAGQGYYGYTF. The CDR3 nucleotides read TGTGCCAGCAGTGACGCCGGACAGGGGTACTATGGCTACACCTTC.

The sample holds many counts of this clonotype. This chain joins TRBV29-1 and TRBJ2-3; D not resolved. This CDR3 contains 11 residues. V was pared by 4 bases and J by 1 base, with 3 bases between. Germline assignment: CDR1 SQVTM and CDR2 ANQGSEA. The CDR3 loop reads CSVVGTDTQYF. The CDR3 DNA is TGCAGCGTTGTGGGCACAGATACGCAGTATTTT.

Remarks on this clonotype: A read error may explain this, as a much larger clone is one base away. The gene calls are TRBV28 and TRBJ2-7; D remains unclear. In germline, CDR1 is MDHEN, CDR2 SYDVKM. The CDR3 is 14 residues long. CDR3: CASGFRQTAYEQYF. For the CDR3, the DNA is TGTGCCAGCGGTTTCCGTCAGACCGCCTACGAGCAGTACTTC.

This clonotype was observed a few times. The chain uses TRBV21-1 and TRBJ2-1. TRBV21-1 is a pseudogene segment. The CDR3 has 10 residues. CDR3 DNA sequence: TGTGCCAGCAGCTTGTGTGTTTTCCTCTTC. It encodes CASSLCVFLF.

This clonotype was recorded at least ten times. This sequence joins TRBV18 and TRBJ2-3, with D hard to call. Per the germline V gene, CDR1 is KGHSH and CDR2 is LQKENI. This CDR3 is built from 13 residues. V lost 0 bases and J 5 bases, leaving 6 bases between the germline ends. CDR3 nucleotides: TGTGCCAGCTCACCACCGGGCGGAGATACGCAGTATTTT. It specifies CASSPPGGDTQYF. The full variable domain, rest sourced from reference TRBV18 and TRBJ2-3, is NAGVMQNPRHLVRRRGQEARLRCSPMKGHSHVYWYRQLPEEGLKFMVYLQKENIIDESGMPKERFSAEFPKEGPSILRIQQVVRGDSAAYFCASSPPGGDTQYFGPGTRLTVL.

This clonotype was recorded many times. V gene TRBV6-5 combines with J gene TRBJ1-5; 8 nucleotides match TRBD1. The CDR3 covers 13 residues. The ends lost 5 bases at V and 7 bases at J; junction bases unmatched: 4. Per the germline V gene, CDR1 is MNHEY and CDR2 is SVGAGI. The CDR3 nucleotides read TGTGCCAGCAGTCCAGGGGGCGGGCAGCCCCAGCATTTT. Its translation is CASSPGGGQPQHF.

CDR3 bases: TGTGCCAGCAGCCACGGGACTAGCGGGAGGGCCGACTACGAGCAGTACTTC. It specifies CASSHGTSGRADYEQYF. The J gene is TRBJ2-7, the V gene TRBV7-6; TRBD2 matches 16 bases. Germline V lookup: CDR1 SGHVS, CDR2 FNYEAQ. J gave up 3 bases and V 5 bases, and 7 bases lay outside the gene matches. The CDR3 has 17 residues.

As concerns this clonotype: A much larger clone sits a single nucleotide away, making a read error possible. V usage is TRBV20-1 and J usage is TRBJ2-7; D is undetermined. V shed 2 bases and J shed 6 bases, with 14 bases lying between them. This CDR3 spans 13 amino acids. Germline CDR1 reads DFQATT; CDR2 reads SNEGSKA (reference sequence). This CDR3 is CSARQGTLVEQYF. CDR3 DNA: TGCAGTGCTAGACAAGGAACGCTTGTCGAGCAGTACTTC.

The CDR3 DNA sequence: TGTGCCAGCAGTTACACTAGCGGGGGATACGAGCAGTACTTC. Translated, it gives CASSYTSGGYEQYF. The rearrangement links TRBV6-2 or TRBV6-3 to TRBJ2-7; 11 nucleotides match TRBD2. The V gene's germline CDR1 is MNHEY and CDR2 SVGEGT. The CDR3 length is 14 residues. Trimming at V came to 2 bases and at J to 4 bases, leaving 1 base not matched to a gene.

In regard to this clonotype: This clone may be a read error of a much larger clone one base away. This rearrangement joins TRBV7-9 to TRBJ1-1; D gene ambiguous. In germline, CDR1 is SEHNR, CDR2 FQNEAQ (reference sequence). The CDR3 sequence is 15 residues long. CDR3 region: CASSLIQETNTEALF. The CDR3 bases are TGTGCCAGCAGCTTAATTCAAGAAACGAACACTGAAGCTTTATTT. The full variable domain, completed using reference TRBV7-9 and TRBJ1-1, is DTGVSQNPRHKITKRGQNVTFRCDPISEHNRLYWYRQTLGQGPEFLTYFQNEAQLEKSRLLSDRFSAERPKGSFSTLEIQRTEQGDSAMYLCASSLIQETNTEALFGQGTRLTVV.

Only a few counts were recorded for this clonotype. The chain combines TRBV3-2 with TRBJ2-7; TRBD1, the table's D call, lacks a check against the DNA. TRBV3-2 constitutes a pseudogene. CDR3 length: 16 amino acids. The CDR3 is CASSQDGRPASHEQYF. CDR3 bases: TGTGCCAGCAGCCAAGATGGACGCCCAGCGTCCCACGAGCAGTACTTC.

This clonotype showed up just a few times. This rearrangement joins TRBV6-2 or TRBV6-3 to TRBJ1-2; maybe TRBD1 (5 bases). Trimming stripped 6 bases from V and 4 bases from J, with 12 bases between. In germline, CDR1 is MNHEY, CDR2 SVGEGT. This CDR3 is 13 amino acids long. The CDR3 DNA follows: TGTGCCAGCAGCCCAGGGCCCTTCTATGGCTACACCTTC. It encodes CASSPGPFYGYTF.